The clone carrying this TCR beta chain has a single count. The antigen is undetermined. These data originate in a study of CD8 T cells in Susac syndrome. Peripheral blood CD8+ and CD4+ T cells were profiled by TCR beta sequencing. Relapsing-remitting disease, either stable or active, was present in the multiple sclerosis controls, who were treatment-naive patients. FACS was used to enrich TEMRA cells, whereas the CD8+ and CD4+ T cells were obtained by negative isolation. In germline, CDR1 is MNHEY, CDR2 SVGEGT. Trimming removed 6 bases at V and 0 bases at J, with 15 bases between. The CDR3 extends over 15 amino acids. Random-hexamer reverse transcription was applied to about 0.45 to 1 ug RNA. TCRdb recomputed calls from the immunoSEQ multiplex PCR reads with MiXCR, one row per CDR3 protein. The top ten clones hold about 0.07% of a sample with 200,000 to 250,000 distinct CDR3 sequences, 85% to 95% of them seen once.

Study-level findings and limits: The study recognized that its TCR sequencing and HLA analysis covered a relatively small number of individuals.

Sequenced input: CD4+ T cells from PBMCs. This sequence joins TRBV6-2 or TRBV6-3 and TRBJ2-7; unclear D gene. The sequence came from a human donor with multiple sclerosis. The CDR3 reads CASRALLQSSYEQYF. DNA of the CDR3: TGTGCCAGCAGGGCCCTACTACAGAGCTCCTACGAGCAGTACTTC.